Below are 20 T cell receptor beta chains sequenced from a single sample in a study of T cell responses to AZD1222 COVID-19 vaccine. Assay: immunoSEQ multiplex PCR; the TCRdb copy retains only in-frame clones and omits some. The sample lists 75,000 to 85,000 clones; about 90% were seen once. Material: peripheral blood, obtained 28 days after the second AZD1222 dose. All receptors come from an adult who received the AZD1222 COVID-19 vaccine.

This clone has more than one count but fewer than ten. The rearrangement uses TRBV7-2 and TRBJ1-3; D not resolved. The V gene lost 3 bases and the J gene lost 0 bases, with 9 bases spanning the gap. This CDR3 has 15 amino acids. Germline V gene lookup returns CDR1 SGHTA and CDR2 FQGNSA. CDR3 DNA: TGTGCCAGCAGCTTCCAATCCCGCTCTGGAAACACCATATATTTT. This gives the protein CASSFQSRSGNTIYF.

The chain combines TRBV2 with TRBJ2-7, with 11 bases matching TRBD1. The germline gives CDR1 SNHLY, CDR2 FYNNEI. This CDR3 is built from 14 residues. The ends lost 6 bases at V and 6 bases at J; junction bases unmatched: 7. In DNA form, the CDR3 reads TGTGCCAGCAGGGGGACAGGGGGTATGGGCGAGCAGTACTTC. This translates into CASRGTGGMGEQYF.

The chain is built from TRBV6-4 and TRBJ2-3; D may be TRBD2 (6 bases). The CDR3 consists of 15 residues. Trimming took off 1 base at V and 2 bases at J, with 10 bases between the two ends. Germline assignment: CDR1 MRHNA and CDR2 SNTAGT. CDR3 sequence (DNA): TGTGCCAGCAGTGACTTCGGCGGGGACACAGATACGCAGTATTTT. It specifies CASSDFGGDTDTQYF.

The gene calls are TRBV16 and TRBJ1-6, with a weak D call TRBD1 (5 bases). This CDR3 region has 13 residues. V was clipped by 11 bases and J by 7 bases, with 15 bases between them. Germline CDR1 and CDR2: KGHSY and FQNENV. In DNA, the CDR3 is TGTGCCGGCTCCGGGACGGAAAATTCACCCCTCCACTTT. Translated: CAGSGTENSPLHF.

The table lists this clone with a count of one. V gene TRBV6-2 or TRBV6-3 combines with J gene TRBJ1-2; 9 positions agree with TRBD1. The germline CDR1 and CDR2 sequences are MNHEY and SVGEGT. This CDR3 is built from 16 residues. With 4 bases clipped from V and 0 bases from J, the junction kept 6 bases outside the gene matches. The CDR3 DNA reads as TGTGCCAGCAGTTCCTCCGGGACAGGGCCTAACTATGGCTACACCTTC. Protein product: CASSSSGTGPNYGYTF.

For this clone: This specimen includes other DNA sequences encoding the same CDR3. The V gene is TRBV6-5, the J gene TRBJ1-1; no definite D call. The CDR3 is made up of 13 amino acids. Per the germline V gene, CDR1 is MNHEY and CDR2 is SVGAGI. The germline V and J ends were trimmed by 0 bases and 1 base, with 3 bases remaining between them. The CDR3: CASSYSTNTEAFF. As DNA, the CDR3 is TGTGCCAGCAGTTACTCTACGAACACTGAAGCTTTCTTT.

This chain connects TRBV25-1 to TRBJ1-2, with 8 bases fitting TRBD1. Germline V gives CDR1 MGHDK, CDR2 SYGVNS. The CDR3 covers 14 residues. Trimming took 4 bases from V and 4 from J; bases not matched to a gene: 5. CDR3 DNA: TGTGCCAGCAGTGGACAGGGGACGGGCTATGGCTACACCTTC. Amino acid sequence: CASSGQGTGYGYTF.

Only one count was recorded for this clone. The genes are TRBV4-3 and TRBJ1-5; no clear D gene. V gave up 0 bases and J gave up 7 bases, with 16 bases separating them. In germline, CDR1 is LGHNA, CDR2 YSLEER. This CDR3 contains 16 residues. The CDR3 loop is CASSQDKGNPTQPQHF. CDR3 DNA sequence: TGCGCCAGCAGCCAAGATAAGGGCAATCCGACGCAGCCCCAGCATTTT.

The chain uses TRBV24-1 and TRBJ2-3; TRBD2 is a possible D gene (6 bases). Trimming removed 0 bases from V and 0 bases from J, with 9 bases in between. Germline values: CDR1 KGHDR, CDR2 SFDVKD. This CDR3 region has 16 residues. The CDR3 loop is CATSDLLGTSTDTQYF. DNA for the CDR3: TGTGCCACCAGTGATTTGCTGGGGACTAGCACAGATACGCAGTATTTT.

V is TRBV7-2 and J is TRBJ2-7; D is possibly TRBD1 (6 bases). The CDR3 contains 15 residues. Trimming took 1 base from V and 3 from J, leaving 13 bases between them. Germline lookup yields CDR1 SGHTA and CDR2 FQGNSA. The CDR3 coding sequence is TGTGCCAGCAGCTTAGTTTTGGAGGACAGCTACGAGCAGTACTTC. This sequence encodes CASSLVLEDSYEQYF.

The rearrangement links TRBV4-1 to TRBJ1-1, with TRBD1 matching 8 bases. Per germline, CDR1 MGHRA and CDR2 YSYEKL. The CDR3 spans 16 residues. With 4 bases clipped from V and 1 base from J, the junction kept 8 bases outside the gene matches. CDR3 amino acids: CASSPAGTGQNTEAFF. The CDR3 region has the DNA TGCGCCAGCAGCCCAGCCGGGACAGGACAGAACACTGAAGCTTTCTTT.

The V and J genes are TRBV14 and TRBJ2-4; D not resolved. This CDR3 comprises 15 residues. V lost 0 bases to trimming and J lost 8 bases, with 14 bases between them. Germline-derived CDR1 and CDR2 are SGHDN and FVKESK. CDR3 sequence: CASSQDGMGWDIQYF. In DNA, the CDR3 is TGTGCCAGCAGCCAAGATGGAATGGGGTGGGACATTCAGTACTTC.

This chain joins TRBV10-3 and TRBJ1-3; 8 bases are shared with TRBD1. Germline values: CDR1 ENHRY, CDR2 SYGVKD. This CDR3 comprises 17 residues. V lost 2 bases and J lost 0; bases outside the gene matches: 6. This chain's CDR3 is CAISERTDRASGNTIYF. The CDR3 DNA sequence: TGTGCCATCAGTGAGCGAACGGACAGGGCCTCTGGAAACACCATATATTTT.

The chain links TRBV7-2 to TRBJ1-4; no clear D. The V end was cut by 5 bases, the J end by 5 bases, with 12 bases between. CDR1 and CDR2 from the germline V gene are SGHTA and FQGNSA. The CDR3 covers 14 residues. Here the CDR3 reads CASSPSGQNEKLFF. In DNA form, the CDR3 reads TGTGCCAGCAGCCCGAGCGGGCAGAATGAAAAACTGTTTTTT.

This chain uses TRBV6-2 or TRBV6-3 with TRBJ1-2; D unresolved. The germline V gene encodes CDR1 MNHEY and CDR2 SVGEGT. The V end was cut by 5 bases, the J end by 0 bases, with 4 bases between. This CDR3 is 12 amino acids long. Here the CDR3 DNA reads TGTGCCAGCAGTCTAGCTAACTATGGCTACACCTTC. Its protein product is CASSLANYGYTF.

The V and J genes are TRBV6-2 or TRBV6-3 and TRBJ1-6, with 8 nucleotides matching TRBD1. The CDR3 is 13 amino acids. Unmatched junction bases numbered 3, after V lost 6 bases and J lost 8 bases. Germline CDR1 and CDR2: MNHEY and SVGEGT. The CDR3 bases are TGTGCCAGCAGCCCGGACAGGGATTCACCCCTCCACTTT. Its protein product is CASSPDRDSPLHF.

The DNA for the CDR3 is TGTGCCGATCGGGACACCTACTATGGCTACACCTTC. Amino acids: CADRDTYYGYTF. This chain joins TRBV2 and TRBJ1-2, with a weak D call TRBD1 (6 bases). The CDR3 sequence is 12 residues long. V lost 11 bases to trimming and J lost 3 bases, with 13 bases between them. Germline V gene data show CDR1 as SNHLY and CDR2 as FYNNEI.

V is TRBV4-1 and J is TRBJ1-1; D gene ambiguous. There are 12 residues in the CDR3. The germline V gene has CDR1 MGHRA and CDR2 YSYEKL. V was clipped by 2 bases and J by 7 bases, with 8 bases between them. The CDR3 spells CASSQKKGEAFF. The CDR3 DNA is TGCGCCAGCAGCCAAAAGAAAGGTGAAGCTTTCTTT.

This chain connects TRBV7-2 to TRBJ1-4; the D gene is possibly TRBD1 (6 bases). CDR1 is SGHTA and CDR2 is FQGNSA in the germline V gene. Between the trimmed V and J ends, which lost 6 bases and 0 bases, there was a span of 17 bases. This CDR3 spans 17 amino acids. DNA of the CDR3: TGTGCCAGCAGTAGGGGGGCATTGGGGACAACTAATGAAAAACTGTTTTTT. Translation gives CASSRGALGTTNEKLFF.

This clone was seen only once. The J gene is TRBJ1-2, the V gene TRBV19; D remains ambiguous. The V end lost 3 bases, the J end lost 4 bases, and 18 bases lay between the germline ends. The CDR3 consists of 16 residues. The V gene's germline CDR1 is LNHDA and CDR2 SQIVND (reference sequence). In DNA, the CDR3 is TGTGCCAGTAGTATCGCCGACCCCACCGACCCCTATGGCTACACCTTC. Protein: CASSIADPTDPYGYTF.